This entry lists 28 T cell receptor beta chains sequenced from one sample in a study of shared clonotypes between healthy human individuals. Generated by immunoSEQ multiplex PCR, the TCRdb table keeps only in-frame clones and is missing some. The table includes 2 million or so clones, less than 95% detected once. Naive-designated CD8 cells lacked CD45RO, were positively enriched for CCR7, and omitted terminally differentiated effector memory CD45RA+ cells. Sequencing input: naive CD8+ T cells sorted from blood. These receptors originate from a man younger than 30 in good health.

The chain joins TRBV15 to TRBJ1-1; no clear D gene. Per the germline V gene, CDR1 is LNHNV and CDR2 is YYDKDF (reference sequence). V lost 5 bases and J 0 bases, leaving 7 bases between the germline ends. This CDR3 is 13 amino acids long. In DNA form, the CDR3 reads TGTGCCACCAGCGTGGATATGAACACTGAAGCTTTCTTT. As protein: CATSVDMNTEAFF.

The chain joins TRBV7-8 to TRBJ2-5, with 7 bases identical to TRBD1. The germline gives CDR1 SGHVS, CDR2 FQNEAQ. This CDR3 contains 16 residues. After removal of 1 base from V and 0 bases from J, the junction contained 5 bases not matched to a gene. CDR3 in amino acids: CASSLVTGQYQETQYF. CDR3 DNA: TGTGCCAGCAGCTTAGTAACGGGACAGTACCAAGAGACCCAGTACTTC.

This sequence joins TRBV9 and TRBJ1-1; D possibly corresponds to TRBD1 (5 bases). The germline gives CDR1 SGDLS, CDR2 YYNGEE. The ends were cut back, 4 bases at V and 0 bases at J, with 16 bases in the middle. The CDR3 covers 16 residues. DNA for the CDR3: TGTGCCAGCAGCCCCCCGGGGGGAGCAATGAACACTGAAGCTTTCTTT. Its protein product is CASSPPGGAMNTEAFF.

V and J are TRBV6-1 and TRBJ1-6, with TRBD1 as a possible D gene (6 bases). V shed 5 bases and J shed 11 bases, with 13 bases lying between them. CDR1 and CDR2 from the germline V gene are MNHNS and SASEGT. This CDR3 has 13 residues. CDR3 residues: CASSTTGTAPLHF. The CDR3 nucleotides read TGTGCCAGCAGTACAACAGGGACTGCACCCCTCCACTTT.

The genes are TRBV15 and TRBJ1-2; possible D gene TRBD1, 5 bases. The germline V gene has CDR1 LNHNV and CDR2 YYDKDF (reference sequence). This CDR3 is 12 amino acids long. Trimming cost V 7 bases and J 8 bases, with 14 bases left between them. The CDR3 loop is CATNREGEGYTF. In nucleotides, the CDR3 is TGTGCCACCAACCGGGAAGGGGAAGGCTACACCTTC. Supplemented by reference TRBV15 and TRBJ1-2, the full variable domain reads DAMVIQNPRYQVTQFGKPVTLSCSQTLNHNVMYWYQQKSSQAPKLLFHYYDKDFNNEADTPDNFQSRRPNTSFCFLDIRSPGLGDTAMYLCATNREGEGYTFGSGTRLTVV.

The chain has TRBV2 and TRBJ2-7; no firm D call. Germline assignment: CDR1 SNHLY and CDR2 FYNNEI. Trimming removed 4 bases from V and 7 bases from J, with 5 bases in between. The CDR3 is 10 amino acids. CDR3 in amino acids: CASSAGEQYF. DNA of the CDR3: TGTGCCAGCAGTGCTGGTGAGCAGTACTTC.

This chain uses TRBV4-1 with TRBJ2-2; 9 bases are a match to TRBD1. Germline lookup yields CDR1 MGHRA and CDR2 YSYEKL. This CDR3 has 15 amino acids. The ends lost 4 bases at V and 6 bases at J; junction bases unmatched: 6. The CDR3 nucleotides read TGCGCCAGCAGCCCGAGGACAGGGGACGCCGGGGAGCTGTTTTTT. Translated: CASSPRTGDAGELFF.

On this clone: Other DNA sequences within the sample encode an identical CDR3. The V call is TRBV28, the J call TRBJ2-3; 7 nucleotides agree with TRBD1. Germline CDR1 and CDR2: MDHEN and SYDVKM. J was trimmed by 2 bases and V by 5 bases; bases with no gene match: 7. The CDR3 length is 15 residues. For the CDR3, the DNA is TGTGCCAGCAGTCCGAGGACAGGATCCACAGATACGCAGTATTTT. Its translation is CASSPRTGSTDTQYF.

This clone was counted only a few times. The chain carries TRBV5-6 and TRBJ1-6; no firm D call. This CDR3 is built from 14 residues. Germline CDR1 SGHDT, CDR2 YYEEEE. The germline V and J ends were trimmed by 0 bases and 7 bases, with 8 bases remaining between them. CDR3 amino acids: CASSLGHTNSPLHF. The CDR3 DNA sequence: TGTGCCAGCAGCTTGGGACACACCAATTCACCCCTCCACTTT. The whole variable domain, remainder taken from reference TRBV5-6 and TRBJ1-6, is DAGVTQSPTHLIKTRGQQVTLRCSPKSGHDTVSWYQQALGQGPQFIFQYYEEEERQRGNFPDRFSGHQFPNYSSELNVNALLLGDSALYLCASSLGHTNSPLHFGNGTRLTVT.

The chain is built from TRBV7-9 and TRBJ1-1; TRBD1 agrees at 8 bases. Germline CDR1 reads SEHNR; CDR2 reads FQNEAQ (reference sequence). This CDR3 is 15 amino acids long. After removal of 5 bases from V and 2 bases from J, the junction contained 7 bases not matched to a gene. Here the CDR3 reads CASSQGAGINTEAFF. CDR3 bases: TGTGCCAGCAGCCAGGGGGCTGGGATCAACACTGAAGCTTTCTTT.

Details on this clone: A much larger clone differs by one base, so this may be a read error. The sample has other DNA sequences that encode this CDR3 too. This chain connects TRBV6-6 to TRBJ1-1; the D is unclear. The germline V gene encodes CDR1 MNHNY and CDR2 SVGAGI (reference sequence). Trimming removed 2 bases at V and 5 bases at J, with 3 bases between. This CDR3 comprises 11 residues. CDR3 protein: CASSYGTEAFF. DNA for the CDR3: TGTGCCAGCAGTTACGGTACTGAAGCTTTCTTT.

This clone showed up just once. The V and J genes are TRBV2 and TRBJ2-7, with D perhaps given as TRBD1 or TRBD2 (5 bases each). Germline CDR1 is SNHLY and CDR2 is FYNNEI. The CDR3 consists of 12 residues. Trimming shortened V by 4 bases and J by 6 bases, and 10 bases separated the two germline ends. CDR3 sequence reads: CASSVPRGEQYF. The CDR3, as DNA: TGTGCCAGCAGTGTACCGAGGGGCGAGCAGTACTTC.

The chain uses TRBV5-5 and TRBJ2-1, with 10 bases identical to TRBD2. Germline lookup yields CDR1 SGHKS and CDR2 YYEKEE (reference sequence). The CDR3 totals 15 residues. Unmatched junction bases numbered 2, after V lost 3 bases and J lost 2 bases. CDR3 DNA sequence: TGTGCCAGCAGCTGGACTAGCGGCCCCTACAATGAGCAGTTCTTC. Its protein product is CASSWTSGPYNEQFF.

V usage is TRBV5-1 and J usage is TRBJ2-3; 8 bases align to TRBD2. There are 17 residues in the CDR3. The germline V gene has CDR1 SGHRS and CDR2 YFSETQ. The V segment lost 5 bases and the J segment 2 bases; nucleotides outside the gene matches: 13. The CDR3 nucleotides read TGCGCCAGCAGTGCCGTCGTCACGGGGGGGTCCACAGATACGCAGTATTTT. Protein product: CASSAVVTGGSTDTQYF.

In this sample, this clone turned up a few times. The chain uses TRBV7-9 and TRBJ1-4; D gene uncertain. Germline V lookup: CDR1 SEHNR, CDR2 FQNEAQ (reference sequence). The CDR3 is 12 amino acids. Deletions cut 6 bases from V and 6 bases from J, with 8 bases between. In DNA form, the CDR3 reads TGTGCCAGCAGTTGGGGTGATGAAAAACTGTTTTTT. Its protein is CASSWGDEKLFF.

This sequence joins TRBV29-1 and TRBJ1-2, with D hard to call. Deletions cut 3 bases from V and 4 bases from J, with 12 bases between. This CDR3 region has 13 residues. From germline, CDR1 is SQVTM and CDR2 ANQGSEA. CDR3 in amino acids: CSVDWENGYGYTF. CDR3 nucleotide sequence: TGCAGCGTTGACTGGGAGAACGGCTATGGCTACACCTTC.

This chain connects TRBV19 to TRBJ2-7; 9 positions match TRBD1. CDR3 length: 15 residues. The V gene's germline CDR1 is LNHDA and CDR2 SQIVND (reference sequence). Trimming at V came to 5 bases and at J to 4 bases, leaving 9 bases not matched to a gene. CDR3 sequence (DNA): TGTGCCAGTAGTCCAGCCACAGGGGGCGAGTACGAGCAGTACTTC. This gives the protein CASSPATGGEYEQYF.

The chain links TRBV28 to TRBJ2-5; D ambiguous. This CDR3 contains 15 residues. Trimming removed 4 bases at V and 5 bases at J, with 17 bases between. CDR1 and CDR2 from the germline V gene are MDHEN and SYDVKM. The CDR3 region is CASSSGRIGLETQYF. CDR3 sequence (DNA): TGTGCCAGCAGTTCCGGTCGAATTGGGTTGGAGACCCAGTACTTC.

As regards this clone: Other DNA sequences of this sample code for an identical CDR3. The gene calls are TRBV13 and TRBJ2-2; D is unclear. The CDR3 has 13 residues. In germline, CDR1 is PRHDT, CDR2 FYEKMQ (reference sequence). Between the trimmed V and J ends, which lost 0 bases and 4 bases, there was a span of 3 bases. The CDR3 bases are TGTGCCAGCAGCTTAGGCAGCACCGGGGAGCTGTTTTTT. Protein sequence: CASSLGSTGELFF. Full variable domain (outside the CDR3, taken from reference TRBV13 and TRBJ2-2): AAGVIQSPRHLIKEKRETATLKCYPIPRHDTVYWYQQGPGQDPQFLISFYEKMQSDKGSIPDRFSAQQFSDYHSELNMSSLELGDSALYFCASSLGSTGELFFGEGSRLTVL.

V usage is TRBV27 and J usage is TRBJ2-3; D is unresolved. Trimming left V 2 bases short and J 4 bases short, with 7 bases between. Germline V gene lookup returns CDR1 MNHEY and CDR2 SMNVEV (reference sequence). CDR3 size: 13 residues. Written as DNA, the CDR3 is TGTGCCAGCAGTTTAAGGGTCCCAGATACGCAGTATTTT. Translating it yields CASSLRVPDTQYF.

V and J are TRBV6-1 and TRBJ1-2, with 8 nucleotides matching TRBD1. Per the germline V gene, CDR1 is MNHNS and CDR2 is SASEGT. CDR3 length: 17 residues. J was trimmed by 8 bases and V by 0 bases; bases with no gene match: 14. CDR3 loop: CASSEALGQGLIGGYTF. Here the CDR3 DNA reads TGTGCCAGCAGTGAAGCTCTTGGACAGGGTTTAATAGGAGGCTACACCTTC.

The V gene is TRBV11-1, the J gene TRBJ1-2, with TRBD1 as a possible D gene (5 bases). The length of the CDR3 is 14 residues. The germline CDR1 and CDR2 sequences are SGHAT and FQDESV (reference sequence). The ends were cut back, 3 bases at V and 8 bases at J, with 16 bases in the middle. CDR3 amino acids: CASSFPGTTSGYTF. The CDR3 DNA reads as TGTGCCAGCAGCTTCCCGGGGACGACGTCGGGCTACACCTTC.

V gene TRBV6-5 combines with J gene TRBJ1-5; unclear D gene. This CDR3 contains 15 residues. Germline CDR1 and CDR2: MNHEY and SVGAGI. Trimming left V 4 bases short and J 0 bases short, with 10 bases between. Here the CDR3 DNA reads TGTGCCAGCAGTTTGGAATCCTATAGCAATCAGCCCCAGCATTTT. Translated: CASSLESYSNQPQHF.

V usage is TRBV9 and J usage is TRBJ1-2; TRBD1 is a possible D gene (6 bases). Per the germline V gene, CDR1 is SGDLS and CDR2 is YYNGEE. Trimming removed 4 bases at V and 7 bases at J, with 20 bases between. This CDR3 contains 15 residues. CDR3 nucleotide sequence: TGTGCCAGCAGCATAATACCGGGACACACAACTGGCTACACCTTC. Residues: CASSIIPGHTTGYTF.

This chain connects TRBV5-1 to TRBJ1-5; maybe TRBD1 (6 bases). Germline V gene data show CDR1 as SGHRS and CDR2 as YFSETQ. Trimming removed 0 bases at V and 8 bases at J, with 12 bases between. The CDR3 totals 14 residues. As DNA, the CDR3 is TGCGCCAGCAGCTTGGGAGGGTACAGGGAGCCCCAGCATTTT. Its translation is CASSLGGYREPQHF.

In nucleotides, the CDR3 is TGCGCCAGCAGCCAAGAGGGCCCTTTAGCGGGGGGGCACGAGCAGTACTTC. Its protein product is CASSQEGPLAGGHEQYF. J is TRBJ2-7 and V is TRBV4-1, with 11 bases matching TRBD2. From germline, CDR1 is MGHRA and CDR2 YSYEKL. CDR3 length: 17 amino acids. V trimming: 0 bases; J trimming: 5 bases; junction bases outside the gene matches: 9.

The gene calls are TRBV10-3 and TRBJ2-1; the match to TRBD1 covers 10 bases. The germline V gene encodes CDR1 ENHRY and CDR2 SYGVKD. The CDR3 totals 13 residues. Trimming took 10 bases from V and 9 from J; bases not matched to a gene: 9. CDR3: CASSGTGVPEQFF. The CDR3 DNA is TGTGCCAGCTCCGGGACAGGGGTGCCTGAGCAGTTCTTC.

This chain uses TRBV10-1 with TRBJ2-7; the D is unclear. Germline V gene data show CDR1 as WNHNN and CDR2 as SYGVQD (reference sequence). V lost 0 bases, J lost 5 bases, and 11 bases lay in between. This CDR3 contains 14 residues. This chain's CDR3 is CASSESLPDHEQYF. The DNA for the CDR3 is TGCGCCAGCAGTGAGTCCCTCCCGGACCACGAGCAGTACTTC.